This T cell receptor (beta chain) came from a study of shared clonotypes between healthy human individuals (dated by TCRdb to the early 2020s). Regarding the research as a whole: The cohort included a few men and two women between 18 and 49 years of age. To estimate repertoire size and how much clonotypes are shared between individuals, the study performed deep sequencing of blood TCR repertoires from about 5 healthy adults. For each donor, CD4 naive and CD4 memory were each run on three plates, CD8 naive on two plates, and CD8 memory on one plate. To increase sequencing depth and limit assay-specific biases, TCR repertoire library preparation and sequencing were carried out by different laboratories using diverse techniques. Each donor's leukapheresis produced roughly between roughly 0.9 and 8.9 billion PBMCs.

Including cysteine and phenylalanine, the CDR3 has 16 amino acids. Solely the CDR3 DNA is kept, with 48 bases framed from the first base. The junction shows trimming of 0 bases on V and 1 base on J, plus 9 bases between the germline ends. CDR1 and CDR2 are read off the germline V gene as LGHNA and YSLEER. Summary of the overall study and its limitations: Based on pairwise subsampling, the degree of clonotype sharing among donors was expected to be affected by sequencing depth. Approximately 4.8% of naive CD4, 3.5% of naive CD8, approximately 2% of memory CD4, and 0.4% of memory CD8 clonotypes were shared across several donors. The genetic and exposure-history diversity represented was limited by the small number of donors. Sampling was restricted to blood, and TCR repertoires in tissue are likely to differ from TCR repertoires in blood. Even with the large sequencing depth, rarefaction of the sorted-subset datasets indicated that sequencing was incomplete. Compared with non-shared clonotypes, clonotypes shared by all four sorted-subset donors had higher generation probabilities. Naive subsets generally had larger estimated clonotype richness than memory subsets.

The donors were healthy, HIV-negative adults who had no recently reported acute infections or vaccinations. Every donor was a Caucasian adult residing in Nashville, Tennessee, USA. CD4+ T cells were enriched through magnetic negative selection, after which naive cells were positively selected on CD45RA and the remaining negative fraction served as the memory subset. Blood was obtained by leukapheresis, after which PBMCs were separated by Ficoll-Histopaque density gradient centrifugation and cryopreserved in liquid nitrogen vapor phase. Analytical flow cytometry was used to check the purity and quantity of each magnetically sorted T cell population. From each sorted fraction, genomic DNA was isolated and quantified by UV absorbance on a Nanodrop 2000c. On this clone itself: There is no known antigen for this receptor. No base quality values were provided; no much bigger clone lies one nucleotide off.

Using the deep immunoSEQ assay, multiplex PCR amplified TCR CDR3 regions from genomic DNA. Genomic DNA extracted from each cell subset was distributed evenly over all wells of several immunoSEQ 96-well plates, and each plate served as one replicate. For sorted subsets, about 210 ng of genomic DNA, equivalent to about 30,000 T cell genomes, went into each replicate PCR. Purified libraries were quantified with a Qubit 3.0 fluorometer, sized on a Bioanalyzer 2100, and re-quantified with the KAPA Library Quantification kit. A separate single-read 150-cycle Illumina NextSeq 550 flow cell was used to sequence each immunoSEQ 96-well plate. In the authors' own workflow: Because the immunoSEQ output included only junctional sequences and no quality scores, the filtering could not be the same as the filtering used for full-length reads. To assign V/J genes and CDR3, sequences were annotated using PyIR, a Python wrapper for IgBLAST v1.9, with IMGT germline references. Reads with weak V/J assignments (E-value above 1e-6), missing CDR3, stop codons, out-of-frame junctions, or ambiguous translated residues were removed. V3J clonotypes were defined as sequences sharing an identical inferred V gene, J gene, and CDR3 amino acid sequence. To compute the percentage overlap between repertoires, the number of shared unique clonotypes was divided by the size of the smaller repertoire. Richness of each repertoire was evaluated using RTK rarefaction, the Chao1 estimator, and Recon v2.1 estimates of unobserved clonotypes. For all TCRbeta clonotypes obtained by the gDNA method from several donors, generation probabilities were computed with OLGA. TCRdb stores this immuneACCESS table with in-frame sequences only. Part of the clones is absent; in the studies checked, under half of the shortfall reflects unresolved V genes, and no reason is known for the rest. The DNA was the basis for D and trimming; V, J and clone size are from that table. This sample comprises about 2.4 million clones, roughly 93% of them detected only once. The ten most abundant clones make up roughly 0.39% of the sample.

The chain is made from TRBV4-3 and TRBJ1-4; too little of a D gene remains to name it. The TCR originated in a man in his late teens or twenties in good health. Some clones in this sample may be carry-over from other donors' samples. The sequenced sample was naive CD4+ T cells from PBMCs. The sample's cell subset or site label, decoded: CD45RA+ positively selected. The CDR3 loop reads CASSQEGVGTNEKLFF. The DNA is TGCGCCAGCAGCCAAGAGGGAGTGGGAACTAATGAAAAACTGTTTTTT.